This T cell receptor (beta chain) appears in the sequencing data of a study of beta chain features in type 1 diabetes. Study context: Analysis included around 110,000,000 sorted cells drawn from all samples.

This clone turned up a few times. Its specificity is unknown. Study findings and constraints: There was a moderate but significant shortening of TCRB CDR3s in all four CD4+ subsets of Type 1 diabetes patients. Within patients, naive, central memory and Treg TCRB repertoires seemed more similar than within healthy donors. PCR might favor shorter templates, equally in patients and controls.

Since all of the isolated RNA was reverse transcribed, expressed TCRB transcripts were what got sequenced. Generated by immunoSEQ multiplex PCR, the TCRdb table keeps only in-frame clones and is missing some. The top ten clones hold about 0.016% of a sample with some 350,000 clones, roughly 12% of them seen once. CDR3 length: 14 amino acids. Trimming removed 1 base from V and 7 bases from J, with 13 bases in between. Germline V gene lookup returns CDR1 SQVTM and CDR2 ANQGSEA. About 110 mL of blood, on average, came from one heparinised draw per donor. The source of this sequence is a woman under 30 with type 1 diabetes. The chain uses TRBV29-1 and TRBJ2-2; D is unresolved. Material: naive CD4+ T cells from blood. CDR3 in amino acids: CSVEGGLLGGELFF. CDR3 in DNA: TGCAGCGTTGAAGGAGGTTTACTCGGCGGGGAGCTGTTTTTT.